These 29 T cell receptor beta chains were all obtained from the same sample, sequenced in a study of blood T cell repertoires in COVID-19. Some clones are missing from TCRdb's copy, which holds only in-frame ones; the method was immunoSEQ multiplex PCR. Among tens of thousands of clones listed, 65% to 90% were seen once. The sequenced sample was peripheral blood. All receptors derive from a man in his forties or fifties with COVID-19, enrolled during active disease.

The chain is built from TRBV10-3 and TRBJ2-2; maybe TRBD1 (6 bases). There are 15 residues in the CDR3. Trimming stripped 2 bases from V and 7 bases from J, with 14 bases between. From germline, CDR1 is ENHRY and CDR2 SYGVKD. The chain's CDR3 is CAISELGAAGGELFF. CDR3 sequence (DNA): TGTGCCATCAGTGAGCTGGGGGCCGCGGGCGGGGAGCTGTTTTTT.

As for this clone: This may be a read error, as it is one base from a much larger clone. The chain recombines TRBV7-9 with TRBJ2-7; 10 bases are shared with TRBD2. CDR1 SEHNR and CDR2 FQNEAQ come from the germline V gene (reference sequence). V gave up 5 bases and J gave up 0 bases; unmatched junction bases: 4. This CDR3 contains 15 residues. CDR3 residues: CASSLGLAASYEQYF. The CDR3, as DNA: TGTGCCAGCAGCCTTGGACTAGCGGCCTCCTACGAGCAGTACTTC.

The rearrangement joins TRBV7-3 to TRBJ2-7; perhaps TRBD1 as D (6 bases). Trimming cost V 2 bases and J 2 bases, with 7 bases left between them. CDR1 SGHTA and CDR2 FQGTGA come from the germline V gene. The CDR3 length is 13 residues. The CDR3 reads CASSLGTTYEQYF. CDR3 in DNA: TGTGCCAGCAGCTTAGGGACAACCTACGAGCAGTACTTC.

This chain connects TRBV28 to TRBJ2-6, with TRBD2 identical over 15 bases. The CDR3 is 18 residues long. Looked up from germline, CDR1 is MDHEN and CDR2 is SYDVKM. The V segment lost 8 bases and the J segment 3 bases; nucleotides outside the gene matches: 8. For the CDR3, the DNA is TGTGCCAGCCTAGACGCGGGACTAGCGGGAGGTGGGGCCAACGTCCTGACTTTC. Translating it yields CASLDAGLAGGGANVLTF.

The chain recombines TRBV28 with TRBJ1-5, with 8 bases identical to TRBD1. V lost 10 bases to trimming and J lost 4 bases; unmatched junction nucleotides: 3. The germline V gene encodes CDR1 MDHEN and CDR2 SYDVKM. The CDR3 sequence is 12 residues long. The DNA of the CDR3 is TGTGCCATCAGGACAGGGAATCAGCCCCAGCATTTT. Translated, it gives CAIRTGNQPQHF. Together with reference TRBV28 and TRBJ1-5, the CDR3 gives the full variable domain: DVKVTQSSRYLVKRTGEKVFLECVQDMDHENMFWYRQDPGLGLRLIYFSYDVKMKEKGDIPEGYSVSREKKERFSLILESASTNQTSMYLCAIRTGNQPQHFGDGTRLSIL.

This chain uses TRBV7-2 with TRBJ1-2, with TRBD1 as a possible D gene (5 bases). The V gene lost 0 bases and the J gene lost 3 bases, with 8 bases spanning the gap. There are 14 residues in the CDR3. The germline V gene has CDR1 SGHTA and CDR2 FQGNSA. CDR3 in amino acids: CASSLAEGYYGYTF. DNA of the CDR3: TGTGCCAGCAGCTTAGCGGAGGGGTACTATGGCTACACCTTC.

This clone turned up a few times. V usage is TRBV7-8 and J usage is TRBJ2-7, with TRBD2 identical over 7 bases. CDR1 and CDR2 (germline): SGHVS, FQNEAQ. J lost 2 bases, V lost 2 bases, and 18 bases had no gene match. The CDR3 is 19 amino acids. The CDR3 protein is CASSLLRGPHGGGTYEQYF. CDR3 DNA sequence: TGTGCCAGCAGCTTATTACGGGGCCCACATGGGGGAGGGACCTACGAGCAGTACTTC.

The chain combines TRBV7-2 with TRBJ1-5, with 9 bases matching TRBD1. Germline V lookup: CDR1 SGHTA, CDR2 FQGNSA. CDR3 size: 16 residues. The V gene end was trimmed by 8 bases and the J gene end by 0 bases; junction bases not matched to a gene: 8. CDR3 region: CASLGQGLNSNQPQHF. The DNA for the CDR3 is TGTGCCAGCCTCGGACAGGGGTTAAATAGCAATCAGCCCCAGCATTTT.

This chain joins TRBV6-6 and TRBJ2-2; 7 nucleotides agree with TRBD2. Germline V CDR1 and CDR2: MNHNY, SVGAGI (reference sequence). J was trimmed by 14 bases and V by 8 bases; bases with no gene match: 11. CDR3 length: 12 residues. The CDR3 loop is CASSGRATVLFF. CDR3 DNA sequence: TGTGCCAGCTCAGGGAGGGCGACCGTACTGTTTTTT.

The chain employs TRBV7-8 and TRBJ1-4, with D maybe TRBD1 (6 bases). Germline V gene sequence: CDR1 SGHVS, CDR2 FQNEAQ. V lost 1 base and J 5 bases, leaving 8 bases between the germline ends. The CDR3 has 14 residues. The CDR3: CASSLGQANEKLFF. DNA of the CDR3: TGTGCCAGCAGCTTAGGACAGGCAAATGAAAAACTGTTTTTT.

The V call is TRBV30, the J call TRBJ2-7; the match to TRBD1 covers 9 bases. Germline values: CDR1 GTSNPN, CDR2 SVGIG (reference sequence). The CDR3 consists of 14 residues. Germline trimming cut 0 bases from V and 5 bases from J; bases unmatched to any gene: 5. DNA of the CDR3: TGTGCCTGGAGTGTAGTAACAGGGGGCAACGAGCAGTACTTC. This translates into CAWSVVTGGNEQYF.

This chain uses TRBV29-1 with TRBJ1-2, with 7 bases identical to TRBD1. This CDR3 has 14 amino acids. Losses at the gene ends were 5 bases for V and 4 bases for J; bases not matched to a gene: 10. In germline, CDR1 is SQVTM, CDR2 ANQGSEA. For the CDR3, the DNA is TGCAGCGTTACGACAGGGCCCGTGGGCTATGGCTACACCTTC. Its protein product is CSVTTGPVGYGYTF. Complete variable domain (other parts from reference TRBV29-1 and TRBJ1-2): SAVISQKPSRDICQRGTSLTIQCQVDSQVTMMFWYRQQPGQSLTLIATANQGSEATYESGFVIDKFPISRPNLTFSTLTVSNMSPEDSSIYLCSVTTGPVGYGYTFGSGTRLTVV.

The chain joins TRBV7-3 to TRBJ2-2, with 7 bases matching TRBD1. This CDR3 has 17 amino acids. Germline-derived CDR1 and CDR2 are SGHTA and FQGTGA. V lost 2 bases, J lost 4 bases, and 10 bases stayed unmatched. CDR3 DNA sequence: TGTGCCAGCAGCTTATTGATAGGACAGGAACTCACCGGGGAGCTGTTTTTT. It encodes CASSLLIGQELTGELFF.

A remark on this clone: Compared with germline, one end of the junction differs, possibly owing to a read error. V and J are TRBV19 and TRBJ1-1; D is possibly TRBD1 (5 bases). This CDR3 is 14 amino acids long. Germline CDR1 reads LNHDA; CDR2 reads SQIVND (reference sequence). The CDR3 here is CASSTRQGNTEAFF. CDR3 bases: TGTGCCAGCAGTACCCGGCAGGGGAACACTGAAGCTTTCTTT.

The chain employs TRBV27 and TRBJ1-3; D possibly corresponds to TRBD1 (6 bases). V lost 3 bases, J lost 4 bases, and 13 bases lay in between. The CDR3 covers 15 residues. Germline values: CDR1 MNHEY, CDR2 SMNVEV (reference sequence). CDR3 region: CASSLEGTLGNTIYF. Written as DNA, the CDR3 is TGTGCCAGCAGTTTGGAAGGGACATTAGGAAACACCATATATTTT.

Only one count was recorded for this clone. The rearrangement links TRBV10-3 to TRBJ2-3; 9 bases map to TRBD2. CDR3 length: 18 residues. The V gene end was trimmed by 0 bases and the J gene end by 4 bases; junction bases not matched to a gene: 11. From germline, CDR1 is ENHRY and CDR2 SYGVKD. Here the CDR3 DNA reads TGTGCCATCAGTGAGTCGAAGCGTGGCGGGAGGGCCCCAGATACGCAGTATTTT. Translating it yields CAISESKRGGRAPDTQYF.

The rearrangement joins TRBV5-6 to TRBJ1-2; 11 positions agree with TRBD1. CDR1 and CDR2 (germline): SGHDT, YYEEEE. V lost 4 bases, J lost 6 bases, and 14 bases stayed unmatched. The CDR3 consists of 17 residues. This CDR3 reads CASSEGLGDRGSNGYTF. In DNA, the CDR3 is TGTGCCAGCAGCGAGGGACTAGGGGACAGGGGGTCAAATGGCTACACCTTC.

The chain recombines TRBV20-1 with TRBJ2-4, with D possibly being TRBD2 (5 bases). V dropped 3 bases and J dropped 6 bases, with 12 bases sitting between them. Germline loops: CDR1 DFQATT, CDR2 SNEGSKA (reference sequence). The CDR3 loop spans 13 amino acids. CDR3 loop: CSASEGALNIQYF. The DNA of the CDR3 is TGCAGTGCTAGTGAGGGAGCGCTAAACATTCAGTACTTC.

This clone was counted only a few times. The rearrangement links TRBV19 to TRBJ2-1; a weak D match, TRBD2 (6 bases). In germline, CDR1 is LNHDA, CDR2 SQIVND (reference sequence). This CDR3 has 16 amino acids. Trimming removed 2 bases at V and 5 bases at J, with 16 bases between. The CDR3 DNA follows: TGTGCCAGTAGTATAATTCGGGACGGGGGAAACAATGAGCAGTTCTTC. Translating gives CASSIIRDGGNNEQFF.

V and J are TRBV7-2 and TRBJ2-5; TRBD1 agrees at 9 bases. This CDR3 is 14 amino acids long. Germline CDR1 and CDR2: SGHTA and FQGNSA. J was trimmed by 3 bases and V by 5 bases; bases with no gene match: 4. The CDR3: CASSPRTGEETQYF. As DNA, the CDR3 is TGTGCCAGCAGCCCTCGGACAGGGGAAGAGACCCAGTACTTC.

This chain uses TRBV11-1 with TRBJ2-1, with no clear D. Trimming took off 2 bases at V and 4 bases at J, with 6 bases between the two ends. This CDR3 has 13 amino acids. In germline, CDR1 is SGHAT, CDR2 FQDESV (reference sequence). This chain's CDR3 is CASSLKAYNEQFF. The CDR3, as DNA: TGTGCCAGCAGCTTAAAAGCTTACAATGAGCAGTTCTTC.

V and J are TRBV30 and TRBJ2-7, with 12 bases that match TRBD2. Germline loops: CDR1 GTSNPN, CDR2 SVGIG (reference sequence). The CDR3 contains 15 residues. V shed 4 bases, J shed 3 bases, and the junction held 7 bases outside the gene matches. The CDR3 region has the DNA TGTGCCTGGACTAGCGGGAGGGCCCTCAACTACGAGCAGTACTTC. Translated, it gives CAWTSGRALNYEQYF.

The rearrangement uses TRBV19 and TRBJ2-5; no definite D call. V lost 0 bases and J lost 5, with 13 bases in between. From germline, CDR1 is LNHDA and CDR2 SQIVND (reference sequence). This CDR3 has 15 amino acids. CDR3 DNA: TGTGCCAGTAGTATAGATCTGCGGAGCCCGGAGACCCAGTACTTC. The encoded protein is CASSIDLRSPETQYF.

The chain combines TRBV6-5 with TRBJ2-2; D possibly corresponds to TRBD2 (6 bases). CDR1 and CDR2 (germline): MNHEY, SVGAGI. The CDR3 length is 13 residues. V lost 8 bases, J lost 5 bases, and 12 bases lay in between. CDR3 sequence (DNA): TGTGCCAGCTCGTTACGGGAGACCGGGGAGCTGTTTTTT. This translates into CASSLRETGELFF.

In this sample, this clone turned up once. The V gene is TRBV5-4, the J gene TRBJ2-5, with a possible D match to TRBD1 (6 bases). The V gene lost 5 bases and the J gene lost 5 bases, with 16 bases spanning the gap. Germline V CDR1 and CDR2: SGHNT, YYREEE (reference sequence). The CDR3 sequence is 14 residues long. CDR3 sequence (DNA): TGTGCCAGCAGGGTGAGGGGGAGTGGGGAGACCCAGTACTTC. It specifies CASRVRGSGETQYF.

The count of this clone is one. The rearrangement links TRBV27 to TRBJ2-3, with D possibly matching TRBD2 (5 bases). Trimming removed 0 bases from V and 2 bases from J, with 21 bases in between. The CDR3 has 19 residues. The germline V gene encodes CDR1 MNHEY and CDR2 SMNVEV (reference sequence). CDR3 in amino acids: CASSLSRTHFLSDTDTQYF. CDR3 nucleotide sequence: TGTGCCAGCAGTTTATCGCGGACTCACTTCCTTTCCGACACAGATACGCAGTATTTT.

This clone has only one observation. This rearrangement joins TRBV24-1 to TRBJ1-6; 8 positions match TRBD1. The CDR3 length is 16 residues. V lost 4 bases and J lost 3; bases outside the gene matches: 4. Per the germline V gene, CDR1 is KGHDR and CDR2 is SFDVKD. Here the CDR3 DNA reads TGTGCCACCAGTGAGGATGGACAGGGCTATAATTCACCCCTCCACTTT. It specifies CATSEDGQGYNSPLHF.

The gene calls are TRBV6-5 and TRBJ1-3; 9 bases fit TRBD1. The germline V gene encodes CDR1 MNHEY and CDR2 SVGAGI. J was trimmed by 4 bases and V by 10 bases; bases with no gene match: 8. The CDR3 extends over 14 amino acids. CDR3 sequence (DNA): TGTGCCATCCAACAGGGGGCTGAAGGAAACACCATATATTTT. Protein product: CAIQQGAEGNTIYF.

CDR3 nucleotides: TGTGCCAGCAGCCGACAGGGGGGAGGAAACACCATATATTTT. Translated, it gives CASSRQGGGNTIYF. The V gene is TRBV6-6, the J gene TRBJ1-3, with 9 bases lining up with TRBD1. Trimming took 6 bases from V and 4 from J; bases not matched to a gene: 4. CDR1 MNHNY and CDR2 SVGAGI come from the germline V gene (reference sequence). The CDR3 covers 14 residues.